This T cell receptor beta chain was recovered during a study of shared clonotypes between healthy human individuals. Study-wide findings and caveats: Clonotypes shared by all four sorted-subset donors had higher generation probabilities than non-shared clonotypes.

With regard to this clone: Antigen specificity is unknown.

Several immunoSEQ 96-well plates shared each subset's DNA, each plate a replicate. Sequencing used immunoSEQ multiplex PCR; TCRdb keeps in-frame clones, though not all of them. Of around 550,000 clones in the sample, 90% to 96% were seen once. The CDR3 is 17 residues long. Deletions cut 4 bases from V and 5 bases from J, with 24 bases between. CDR1 and CDR2 (germline): MDHEN, SYDVKM. Sequences were obtained from naive CD4+ T cells sorted from blood. Stated subset: CD45RA+ positively selected. The sequence was collected from a woman aged 25 to 39 in good health. V is TRBV28 and J is TRBJ2-7; D possibly corresponds to TRBD2 (6 bases). As DNA, the CDR3 is TGTGCCAGCAGTTCCCGCCTGACAGCGGCGGGGTTAGACGAGCAGTACTTC. Encoded protein: CASSSRLTAAGLDEQYF.